The source of this T cell receptor beta chain is a study of blood T cell repertoires in COVID-19. At the level of the study: Sources were T cells, B-cell-depleted T cells, or PBMCs; the material itself was cDNA or gDNA.

Germline CDR1 reads SGHDN; CDR2 reads FVKESK. J was trimmed by 2 bases and V by 1 base; bases with no gene match: 6. The CDR3 is 16 residues long. Produced via immunoSEQ multiplex PCR; TCRdb's table is partial and in-frame only. The data contain 400,000 or so clones, 75% to 90% of them singletons. This TCR was sampled from a man aged 25 to 45 who had recovered from COVID-19. Sequencing was done on a sample of PBMCs or T cells enriched from blood (not recorded which). J is TRBJ2-7 and V is TRBV14, with 9 bases lining up with TRBD1. In DNA form, the CDR3 reads TGTGCCAGCAGCCAAGGCCCCGGGACAGGGACCTACGAGCAGTACTTC. This translates into CASSQGPGTGTYEQYF. Drawing the rest from reference TRBV14 and TRBJ2-7, the complete variable domain is EAGVTQFPSHSVIEKGQTVTLRCDPISGHDNLYWYRRVMGKEIKFLLHFVKESKQDESGMPNNRFLAERTGGTYSTLKVQPAELEDSGVYFCASSQGPGTGTYEQYFGPGTRLTVT.